This T cell receptor beta chain derives from a study of blood T cell repertoires in COVID-19. Study background: Some COVID-19 samples were acute and others convalescent; all came from the United States, Italy and Spain. From T cells, B-cell-depleted T cells, or PBMCs came the material, which was cDNA or gDNA.

Followed longitudinally, the Seattle patients had been enrolled during active infection. Per the original methods: Estimated nucleated cell counts came from reference gene primer amplification. Profiling relied on immunoSEQ multiplex PCR, and the TCRdb table lists in-frame clones only, not all of them. D and trimming come from the DNA, and the V and J calls and clone size come from that table. The sample has 85,000 to 100,000 clones, around 90% seen once. The CDR3 is 15 residues long. The germline gives CDR1 SGHTA, CDR2 FQGNSA. V gave up 5 bases and J gave up 4 bases; unmatched junction bases: 7. The V and J genes are TRBV7-2 and TRBJ1-2; 10 bases align to TRBD1. The source of this sequence is a woman aged 55-75 years with COVID-19, enrolled during active disease. The sample consisted of peripheral blood. CDR3 residues: CASSAGTGEGYGYTF. The CDR3 nucleotides are TGTGCCAGCAGCGCAGGGACAGGGGAGGGCTATGGCTACACCTTC.